The 2 T cell receptor beta chains below come from one sample, sequenced in a study of blood T cells in healthy people across ages. The authors ran a second PCR of roughly 6 to 12 cycles using a sample-barcoded 5' primer and a J-beta primer mix. MiXCR, run by TCRdb on the 5' RACE reads, gives a single entry per CDR3 protein. The sample lists about 930,000 distinct CDR3 sequences, 29% occurring once. This sample was shared with a second study, whose subject was T cells of mothers and their children.

The specimen sequenced was blood. These receptors were collected from a middle-aged woman in good health.

This clonotype has ten or more counts. This sequence joins TRBV5-1 and TRBJ1-2, with 9 nucleotides matching TRBD1. Germline V CDR1 and CDR2: SGHRS, YFSETQ. V shed 4 bases, J shed 4 bases, and the junction held 5 bases outside the gene matches. There are 14 residues in the CDR3. The DNA of the CDR3 is TGCGCCAGCAGCGGGGGACAGGGAGGCTATGGCTACACCTTC. Amino acids: CASSGGQGGYGYTF.

A word on this clonotype: It may be a read error: a sequence one base away is much more abundant. The rearrangement uses TRBV6-2 or TRBV6-3 and TRBJ2-5; D may be TRBD1 or TRBD2 (5 bases each). CDR1 and CDR2 from the germline V gene are MNHEY and SVGEGT. Trimming shortened V by 7 bases and J by 11 bases, and 17 bases separated the two germline ends. This CDR3 has 12 residues. CDR3 in amino acids: CASTAWGNEQYF. In DNA form, the CDR3 reads TGTGCCAGCACCGCTTGGGGGAATGAGCAGTACTTC.